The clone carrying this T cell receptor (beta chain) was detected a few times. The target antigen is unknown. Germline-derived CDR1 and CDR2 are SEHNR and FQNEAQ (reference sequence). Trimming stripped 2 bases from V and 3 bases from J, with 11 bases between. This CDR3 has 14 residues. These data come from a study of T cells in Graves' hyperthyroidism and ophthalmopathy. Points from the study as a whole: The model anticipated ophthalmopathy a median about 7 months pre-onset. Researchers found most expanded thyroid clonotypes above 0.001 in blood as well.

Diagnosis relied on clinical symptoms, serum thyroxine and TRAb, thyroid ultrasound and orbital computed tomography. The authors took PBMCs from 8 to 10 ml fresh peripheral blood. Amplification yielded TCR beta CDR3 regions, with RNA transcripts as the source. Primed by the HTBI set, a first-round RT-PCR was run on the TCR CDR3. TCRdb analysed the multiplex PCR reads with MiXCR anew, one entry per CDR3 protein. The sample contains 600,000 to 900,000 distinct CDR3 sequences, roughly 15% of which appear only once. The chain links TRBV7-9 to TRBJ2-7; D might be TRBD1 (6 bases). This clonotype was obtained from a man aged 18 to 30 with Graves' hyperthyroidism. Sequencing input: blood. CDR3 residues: CASSLQGKNYEQYF. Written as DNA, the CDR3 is TGTGCCAGCAGCTTACAGGGGAAAAACTACGAGCAGTACTTC. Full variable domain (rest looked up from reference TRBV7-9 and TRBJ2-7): DTGVSQNPRHKITKRGQNVTFRCDPISEHNRLYWYRQTLGQGPEFLTYFQNEAQLEKSRLLSDRFSAERPKGSFSTLEIQRTEQGDSAMYLCASSLQGKNYEQYFGPGTRLTVT.